These 12 T cell receptor beta chains were all obtained from the same sample, sequenced in a study of blood T cell repertoires in COVID-19. TCRdb's table, derived via immunoSEQ multiplex PCR, lists solely in-frame clones and lacks some. The sample lists 200,000 to 300,000 clones, around 88% occurring once. The sample comprised peripheral blood. These receptors were taken from a man older than 75 with acute or convalescent COVID-19.

The chain is built from TRBV4-3 and TRBJ2-7; the match to TRBD1 covers 7 bases. Germline assignment: CDR1 LGHNA and CDR2 YSLEER. This CDR3 spans 14 amino acids. Trimming took 4 bases from V and 4 from J; bases not matched to a gene: 7. The CDR3 protein is CASSLGTASYEQYF. The CDR3 nucleotides are TGCGCCAGCAGCCTCGGGACAGCCTCTTACGAGCAGTACTTC.

The chain recombines TRBV6-2 or TRBV6-3 with TRBJ1-2, with D possibly matching TRBD1 (5 bases). This CDR3 has 13 amino acids. Deletions cut 2 bases from V and 7 bases from J, with 11 bases between. CDR1 MNHEY and CDR2 SVGEGT come from the germline V gene. The CDR3 sequence is CASSYLQGSGYTF. The CDR3 bases are TGTGCCAGCAGTTACCTGCAGGGTTCTGGCTACACCTTC.

The chain uses TRBV29-1 and TRBJ2-5; possibly TRBD2 for D (6 bases). With 8 bases removed from V and 5 bases from J, the gap between germline ends came to 21 bases. The germline V gene encodes CDR1 SQVTM and CDR2 ANQGSEA. The CDR3 totals 14 residues. This CDR3 is CSSLGRAGGETQYF. CDR3 DNA: TGCAGCTCGTTGGGGCGGGCAGGAGGGGAGACCCAGTACTTC.

V and J are TRBV29-1 and TRBJ1-1, with TRBD1 matching over 8 bases. The V and J ends lost 7 bases and 8 bases, in that order; junction bases with no gene match: 6. CDR1 is SQVTM, CDR2 ANQGSEA, per germline. This CDR3 is 11 amino acids long. The CDR3 DNA is TGCAGCGGGGGGACAGGTTGGGAAGCTTTCTTT. Amino acid sequence: CSGGTGWEAFF.

The CDR3 sequence: CASSFRGQGSGEQFF. The CDR3 DNA reads TGTGCCAGCAGCTTTAGGGGGCAGGGGTCCGGTGAGCAGTTCTTC. The chain employs TRBV5-4 and TRBJ2-1; 7 nucleotides match TRBD1. CDR1 is SGHNT, CDR2 YYREEE, per germline (reference sequence). The CDR3 covers 15 residues. J gave up 9 bases and V 2 bases, and 11 bases lay outside the gene matches.

This chain uses TRBV5-1 with TRBJ2-7; 10 bases fit TRBD2. The length of the CDR3 is 16 residues. The ends lost 2 bases at V and 5 bases at J; junction bases unmatched: 10. Germline V gene data show CDR1 as SGHRS and CDR2 as YFSETQ. CDR3 DNA: TGCGCCAGCAGCTTAGGACCAGCGGGAGGGCAGGACGAGCAGTACTTC. This gives the protein CASSLGPAGGQDEQYF. Looking up the rest from reference TRBV5-1 and TRBJ2-7 gives the full variable domain: KAGVTQTPRYLIKTRGQQVTLSCSPISGHRSVSWYQQTPGQGLQFLFEYFSETQRNKGNFPGRFSGRQFSNSRSEMNVSTLELGDSALYLCASSLGPAGGQDEQYFGPGTRLTVT.

This clone was seen more than once but under ten times. The chain couples TRBV14 to TRBJ1-6, with D maybe TRBD1 (6 bases). The V end was cut by 2 bases, the J end by 7 bases, with 12 bases between. The CDR3 sequence is 15 residues long. Germline values: CDR1 SGHDN, CDR2 FVKESK. The CDR3 here is CASSQHRTENSPLHF. The CDR3 bases are TGTGCCAGCAGCCAACATAGGACAGAGAATTCACCCCTCCACTTT.

This clone was picked up one time. V gene TRBV29-1 combines with J gene TRBJ2-2; 9 bases are a match to TRBD2. With V trimmed by 7 bases and J by 0 bases, 3 bases remained unmatched. This CDR3 has 14 residues. The V gene's germline CDR1 is SQVTM and CDR2 ANQGSEA. DNA of the CDR3: TGCAGCGGAAGCGGGGGGACGAACACCGGGGAGCTGTTTTTT. Its protein product is CSGSGGTNTGELFF.

This chain uses TRBV5-1 with TRBJ2-7; 7 bases align to TRBD2. The CDR3 runs 15 residues. Looked up from germline, CDR1 is SGHRS and CDR2 is YFSETQ. Trimming cost V 3 bases and J 6 bases; bases outside gene matches: 12. This CDR3 reads CASSSGGDLGGEQYF. CDR3 bases: TGCGCCAGCAGCTCTGGGGGGGACCTGGGAGGCGAGCAGTACTTC. The whole variable domain, remainder taken from reference TRBV5-1 and TRBJ2-7, is KAGVTQTPRYLIKTRGQQVTLSCSPISGHRSVSWYQQTPGQGLQFLFEYFSETQRNKGNFPGRFSGRQFSNSRSEMNVSTLELGDSALYLCASSSGGDLGGEQYFGPGTRLTVT.

This chain connects TRBV5-1 to TRBJ1-2; the D is unclear. The CDR3 contains 13 residues. Per germline, CDR1 SGHRS and CDR2 YFSETQ. V lost 3 bases, J lost 3 bases, and 9 bases lay in between. The CDR3 protein is CASSYNKDYGYTF. Written as DNA, the CDR3 is TGCGCCAGCAGCTACAACAAAGACTATGGCTACACCTTC.

The chain combines TRBV7-9 with TRBJ2-2, with TRBD1 as a possible D gene (6 bases). V was pared by 7 bases and J by 5 bases, with 14 bases between. The CDR3 length is 14 residues. Germline loops: CDR1 SEHNR, CDR2 FQNEAQ (reference sequence). The CDR3: CASTPTGRTGELFF. The DNA for the CDR3 is TGTGCCAGCACCCCGACAGGAAGAACCGGGGAGCTGTTTTTT.

The CDR3 protein is CASSSRESYGYTF. As DNA, the CDR3 is TGTGCCAGCAGCTCCCGGGAGAGCTATGGCTACACCTTC. The chain carries TRBV5-4 and TRBJ1-2; D is uncertain. Germline values: CDR1 SGHNT, CDR2 YYREEE (reference sequence). CDR3 length: 13 residues. V lost 3 bases and J lost 4, with 10 bases in between.